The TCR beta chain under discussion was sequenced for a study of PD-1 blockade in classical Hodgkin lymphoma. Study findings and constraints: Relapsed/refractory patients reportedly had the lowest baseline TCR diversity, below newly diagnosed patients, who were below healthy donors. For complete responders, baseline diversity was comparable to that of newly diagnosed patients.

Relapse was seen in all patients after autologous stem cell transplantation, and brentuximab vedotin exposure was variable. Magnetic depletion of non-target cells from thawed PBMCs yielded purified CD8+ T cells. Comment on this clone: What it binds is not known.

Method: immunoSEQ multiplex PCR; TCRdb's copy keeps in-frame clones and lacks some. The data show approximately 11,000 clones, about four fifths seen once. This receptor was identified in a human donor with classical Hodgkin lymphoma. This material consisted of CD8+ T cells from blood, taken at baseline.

This CDR3 reads CASSRRDGGYNSPLHF. The CDR3 nucleotides are TGTGCCAGCAGTAGGAGGGATGGGGGATATAATTCACCCCTCCACTTT. The chain links TRBV27 to TRBJ1-6; D is possibly TRBD1 (5 bases). The CDR3 is made up of 16 amino acids. Trimming removed 5 bases at V and 4 bases at J, with 15 bases between. Germline CDR1 is MNHEY and CDR2 is SMNVEV (reference sequence).